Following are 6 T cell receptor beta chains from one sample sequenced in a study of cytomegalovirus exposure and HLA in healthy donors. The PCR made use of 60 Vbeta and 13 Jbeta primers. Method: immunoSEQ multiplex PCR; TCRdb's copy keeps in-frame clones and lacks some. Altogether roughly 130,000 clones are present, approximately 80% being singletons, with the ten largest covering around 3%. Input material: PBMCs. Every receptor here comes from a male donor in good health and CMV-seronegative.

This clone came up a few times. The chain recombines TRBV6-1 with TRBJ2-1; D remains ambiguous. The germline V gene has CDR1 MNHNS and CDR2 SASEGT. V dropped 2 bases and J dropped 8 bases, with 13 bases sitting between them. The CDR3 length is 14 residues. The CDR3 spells CASSELSSMYEQFF. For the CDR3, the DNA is TGTGCCAGCAGTGAACTCTCTAGTATGTATGAGCAGTTCTTC.

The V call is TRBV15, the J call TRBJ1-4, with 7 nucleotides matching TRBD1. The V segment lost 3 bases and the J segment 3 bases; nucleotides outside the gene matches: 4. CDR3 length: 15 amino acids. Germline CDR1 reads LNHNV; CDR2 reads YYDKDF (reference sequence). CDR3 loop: CATSREGAANEKLFF. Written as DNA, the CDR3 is TGTGCCACCAGCAGGGAGGGGGCTGCTAATGAAAAACTGTTTTTT.

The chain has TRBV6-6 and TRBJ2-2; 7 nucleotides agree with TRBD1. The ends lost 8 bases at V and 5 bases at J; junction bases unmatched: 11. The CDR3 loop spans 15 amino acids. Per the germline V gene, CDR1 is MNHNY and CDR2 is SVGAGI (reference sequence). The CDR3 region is CASSLQSGGTGELFF. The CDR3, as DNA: TGTGCCAGCTCTCTCCAATCAGGGGGAACCGGGGAGCTGTTTTTT.

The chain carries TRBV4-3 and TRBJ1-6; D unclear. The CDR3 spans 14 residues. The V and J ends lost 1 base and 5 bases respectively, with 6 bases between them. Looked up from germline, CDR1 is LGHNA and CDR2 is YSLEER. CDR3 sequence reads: CASSQARNNSPLHF. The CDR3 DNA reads TGCGCCAGCAGCCAAGCCAGAAATAATTCACCCCTCCACTTT.

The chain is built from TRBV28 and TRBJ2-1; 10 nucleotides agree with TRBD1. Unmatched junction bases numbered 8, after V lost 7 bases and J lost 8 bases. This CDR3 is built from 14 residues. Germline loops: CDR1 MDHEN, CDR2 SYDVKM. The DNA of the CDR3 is TGTGCCAGCATCGCCCGGACAGGGGGGGATGAGCAGTTCTTC. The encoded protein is CASIARTGGDEQFF.

CDR3 DNA: TGTGCCAGCAGCGTAGGAGGGTACGAGCAGTACTTC. This translates into CASSVGGYEQYF. The chain combines TRBV9 with TRBJ2-7; D is perhaps TRBD2 (5 bases). CDR3 length equals 12 residues. Germline V gene lookup returns CDR1 SGDLS and CDR2 YYNGEE. Trimming stripped 0 bases from V and 4 bases from J, with 5 bases between.